This TCR beta chain was recorded in a study of identical twins. The CDR3 length is 14 residues. The germline V and J ends were trimmed by 4 bases and 1 base, with 10 bases remaining between them. Germline assignment: CDR1 KGHSY and CDR2 FQNENV. TCRdb used MiXCR to reprocess the 5' RACE reads, holding one entry per CDR3 protein. The sample comprises 1.5 million to 2 million distinct CDR3 sequences, about 31% of which are singletons, and about 0.27% rests with the top ten. The chain uses TRBV16 and TRBJ1-1; a weak D match, TRBD1 (5 bases). The sequence derives from a newborn girl in good health. The sequencing sample was made of cord blood. CDR3 in DNA: TGTGCCAGCAGCCGAATAGGACAGAACACTGAAGCTTTCTTT. Translated, it gives CASSRIGQNTEAFF.